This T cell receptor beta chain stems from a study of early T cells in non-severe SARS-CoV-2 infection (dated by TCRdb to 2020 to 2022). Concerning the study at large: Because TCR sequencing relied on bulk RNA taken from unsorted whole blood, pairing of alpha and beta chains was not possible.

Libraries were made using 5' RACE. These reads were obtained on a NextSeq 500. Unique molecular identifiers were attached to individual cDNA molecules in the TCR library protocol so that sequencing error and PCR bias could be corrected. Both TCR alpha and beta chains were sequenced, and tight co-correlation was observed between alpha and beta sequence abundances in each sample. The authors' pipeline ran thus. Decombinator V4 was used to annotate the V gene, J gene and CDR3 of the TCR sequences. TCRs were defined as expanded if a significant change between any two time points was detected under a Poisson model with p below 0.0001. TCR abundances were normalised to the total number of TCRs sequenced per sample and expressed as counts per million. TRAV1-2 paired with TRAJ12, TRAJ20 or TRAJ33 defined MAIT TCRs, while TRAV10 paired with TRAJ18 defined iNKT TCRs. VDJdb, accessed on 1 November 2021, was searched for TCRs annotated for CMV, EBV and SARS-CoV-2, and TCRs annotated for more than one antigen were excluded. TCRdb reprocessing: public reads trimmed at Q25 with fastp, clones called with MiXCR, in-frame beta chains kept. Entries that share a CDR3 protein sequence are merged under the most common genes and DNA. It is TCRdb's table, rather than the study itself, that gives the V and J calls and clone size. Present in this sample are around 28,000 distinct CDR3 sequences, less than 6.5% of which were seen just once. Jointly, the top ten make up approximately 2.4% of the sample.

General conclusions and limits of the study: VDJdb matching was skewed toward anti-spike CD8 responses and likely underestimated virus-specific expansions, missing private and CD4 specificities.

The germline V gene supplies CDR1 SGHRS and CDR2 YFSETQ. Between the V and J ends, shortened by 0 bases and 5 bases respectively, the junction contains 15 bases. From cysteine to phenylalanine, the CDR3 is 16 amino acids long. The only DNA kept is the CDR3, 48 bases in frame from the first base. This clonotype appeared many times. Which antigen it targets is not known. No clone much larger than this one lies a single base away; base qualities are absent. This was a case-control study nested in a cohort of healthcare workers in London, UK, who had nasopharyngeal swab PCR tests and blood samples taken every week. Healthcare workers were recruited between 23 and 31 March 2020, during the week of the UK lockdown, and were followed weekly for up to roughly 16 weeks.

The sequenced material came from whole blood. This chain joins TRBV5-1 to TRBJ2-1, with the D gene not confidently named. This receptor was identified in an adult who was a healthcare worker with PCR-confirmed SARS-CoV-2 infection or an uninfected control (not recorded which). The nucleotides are TGCGCCAGCAGCTTGGCCCTTAACTGGGCCGACAATGAGCAGTTCTTC. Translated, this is CASSLALNWADNEQFF.